This T cell receptor beta chain was sequenced for a study of a mutant IDH1 vaccine in newly diagnosed glioma. Study-level information: Patients under treatment included around 60% males and 37.5% females and had a mean age of around 37 years. Most had both radiotherapy and temozolomide beforehand; others had only one.

Time point here: baseline, week 1 (first vaccination visit). The treatment denotes: pre-vaccination baseline after standard-of-care therapy. The method was immunoSEQ multiplex PCR; TCRdb's version includes in-frame clones alone and lacks a portion of them. In the table there are about 88,000 clones, around 79% of which are singletons. This sample comprised PBMCs, obtained from a glioma patient treated with radiotherapy, temozolomide or both. The clonotype comes from a man aged 35-49 years with glioma. Some clones in this sample may be carry-over from other donors' samples.

The CDR3 sequence: CASRLSGAKNIQYF. In DNA, the CDR3 is TGCGCCAGCCGGCTATCCGGGGCCAAAAACATTCAGTACTTC. The V and J genes are TRBV5-1 and TRBJ2-4; D ambiguous. CDR3 length: 14 amino acids. CDR1 SGHRS and CDR2 YFSETQ come from the germline V gene. Trimming stripped 7 bases from V and 1 base from J, with 12 bases between.